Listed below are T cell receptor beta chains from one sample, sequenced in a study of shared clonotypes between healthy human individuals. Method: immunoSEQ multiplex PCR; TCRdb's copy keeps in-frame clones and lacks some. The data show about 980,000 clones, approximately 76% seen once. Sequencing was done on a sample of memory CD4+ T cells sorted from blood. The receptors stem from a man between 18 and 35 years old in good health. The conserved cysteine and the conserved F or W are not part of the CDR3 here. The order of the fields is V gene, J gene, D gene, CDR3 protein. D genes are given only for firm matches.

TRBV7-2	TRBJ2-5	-	ASSLTRGEGTQY
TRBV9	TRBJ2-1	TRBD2	ASSVRREQGEQF
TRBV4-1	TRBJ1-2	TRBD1	ASSQDLDRGRDYGYT
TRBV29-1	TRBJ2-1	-	SHSGGDREQF
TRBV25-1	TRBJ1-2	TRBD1	ASTRDSYGYT
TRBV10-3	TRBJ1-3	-	AISEGPSSGNTIY
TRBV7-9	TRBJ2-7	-	ASSEMQGYEQY
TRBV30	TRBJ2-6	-	AWSYSPRANVLT
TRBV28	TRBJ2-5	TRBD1	ASSLPDRGRETQY
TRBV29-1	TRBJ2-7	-	SVDLVYRYEQY
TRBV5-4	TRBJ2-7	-	ASSQVVRQEIAYEQY
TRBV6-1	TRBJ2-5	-	ASSEALLFSVQETQY
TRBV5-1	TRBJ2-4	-	ASSSFQGIAKNIQY
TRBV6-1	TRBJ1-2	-	ASSEVRAGSI
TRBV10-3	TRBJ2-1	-	AISGEAGKNNEQF
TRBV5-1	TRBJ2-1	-	ASSLVGSSSSEQF
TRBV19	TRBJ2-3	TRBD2	ASKAGSTDTQY
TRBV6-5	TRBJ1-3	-	ASSYSRAGNTIY
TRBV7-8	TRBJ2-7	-	ASSLAGGEQY
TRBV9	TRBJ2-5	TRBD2	ASSVGLAGVQETQY
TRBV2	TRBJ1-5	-	ASSYNDRRQPQH
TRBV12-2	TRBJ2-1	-	ASRLHPSGGSTF
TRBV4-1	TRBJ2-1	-	ASSQDETTRYNEQF
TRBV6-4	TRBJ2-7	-	ASPWVHN
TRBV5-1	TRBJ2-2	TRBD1	ASSLIGTGNTGELF
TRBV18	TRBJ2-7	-	ASSRGVYYEQY
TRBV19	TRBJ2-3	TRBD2	ASRMTSGRVDTQY
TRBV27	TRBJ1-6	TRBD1	ASSLSDRVDSPLH
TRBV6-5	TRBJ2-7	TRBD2	ASSISSGYYEQY